Below, 21 T cell receptor beta chains from the same sample are listed, as sequenced in a study of CXCR3-negative and CXCR3-positive naive CD8 T cells. UMI-labeled TRB cDNA libraries were prepared by 5' RACE. TCRdb reprocessed the 5' RACE reads and reports one entry per CDR3 protein, with no DNA. Its table records some 53,000 distinct CDR3 sequences. Points from the study as a whole: Naive CXCR3-positive cells had TRB CDR3s more hydrophobic than those of CXCR3-negative naive cells.

These receptors have no identified antigens. Sequences were obtained from naive CXCR3+ CD8+ T cells from blood. Specified subset: CD45RO-CCR7+CD27+CD95- naive CD8+ T cells expressing CXCR3 (TNR3+). Receptors were obtained from a human donor in good health. Some clones in this sample may be carry-over from other donors' samples.

The CDR3 spells CASSMGSPSYEQYF. The genes are TRBV19 and TRBJ2-7. CDR3 length: 14 residues. Germline values: CDR1 LNHDA, CDR2 SQIVND (reference sequence). Full variable domain (missing parts from reference TRBV19 and TRBJ2-7): DGGITQSPKYLFRKEGQNVTLSCEQNLNHDAMYWYRQDPGQGLRLIYYSQIVNDFQKGDIAEGYSVSREKKESFPLTVTSAQKNPTAFYLCASSMGSPSYEQYFGPGTRLTVT.

The V call is TRBV9, the J call TRBJ2-7; the TRBD1 assignment by TCRdb is unverifiable without DNA. Germline loops: CDR1 SGDLS, CDR2 YYNGEE. The CDR3 runs 15 residues. CDR3 region: CASSASPGQTYEQYF.

CDR3 protein: CASSQDSVPQHF. The genes are TRBV12-3 or TRBV12-4 and TRBJ1-5. This CDR3 has 12 amino acids.

The V call is TRBV7-3, the J call TRBJ2-1; lacking DNA, the TRBD1 call made by TCRdb goes unchecked. The CDR3 spans 13 residues. Germline-derived CDR1 and CDR2 are SGHTA and FQGTGA. CDR3 region: CASSSYPGDEQFF.

The rearrangement joins TRBV9 to TRBJ1-1; the TRBD1 assignment by TCRdb is unverifiable without DNA. CDR3 length equals 13 residues. Germline loops: CDR1 SGDLS, CDR2 YYNGEE. CDR3 residues: CASSPTGEGEAFF.

J is TRBJ2-7 and V is TRBV5-1. This CDR3 is 13 amino acids long. In germline, CDR1 is SGHRS, CDR2 YFSETQ. The CDR3 loop is CASSSGPEVEQYF.

This rearrangement joins TRBV12-3 or TRBV12-4 to TRBJ2-1; TCRdb picks TRBD1, but there is no DNA to check that call. The CDR3 sequence is 16 residues long. Here the CDR3 reads CASSSPGTGGYNEQFF.

The chain uses TRBV6-6 and TRBJ2-5; TCRdb's assignment of TRBD2 cannot be checked, as there is no DNA. Germline V CDR1 and CDR2: MNHNY, SVGAGI (reference sequence). This CDR3 is built from 15 residues. Here the CDR3 reads CASTPTLAGGETQYF.

The chain uses TRBV6-2 or TRBV6-3 and TRBJ2-3; TCRdb lists TRBD2, though no DNA is available to test this call. CDR1 is MNHEY, CDR2 SVGEGT, per germline. The CDR3 is 14 amino acids. CDR3 sequence reads: CASSYLARADTQYF.

The V gene is TRBV4-3, the J gene TRBJ2-1; with no DNA, the TCRdb D assignment of TRBD1 cannot be verified. Germline V gene data show CDR1 as LGHNA and CDR2 as YSLEER. The length of the CDR3 is 13 residues. This CDR3 reads CASSQDPGNEQFF.

The rearrangement links TRBV7-9 to TRBJ2-1. CDR3 length: 16 residues. Germline V lookup: CDR1 SEHNR, CDR2 FQNEAQ (reference sequence). This CDR3 is CASSLVGLSSYNEQFF.

The chain joins TRBV7-6 to TRBJ2-7. This CDR3 comprises 13 residues. Germline V gives CDR1 SGHVS, CDR2 FNYEAQ. The CDR3 protein is CASSLSLTYEQYF.

The V gene is TRBV7-9, the J gene TRBJ2-7; the D gene TCRdb calls, TRBD1, cannot be checked with no DNA. CDR1 is SEHNR, CDR2 FQNEAQ, per germline (reference sequence). The CDR3 is 13 amino acids. CDR3 in amino acids: CASSPRERYEQYF.

The chain is built from TRBV7-9 and TRBJ2-3; TCRdb designates TRBD1, a call that cannot be tested without DNA. Germline V gives CDR1 SEHNR, CDR2 FQNEAQ (reference sequence). The CDR3 is 16 amino acids. Here the CDR3 reads CASSPTGVSSTDTQYF.

The chain is built from TRBV6-6 and TRBJ2-7; TCRdb indicates TRBD1, and absent DNA this call remains unverified. CDR1 is MNHNY and CDR2 is SVGAGI in the germline V gene (reference sequence). The CDR3 covers 12 residues. The CDR3 reads CASSSGYYEQYF.

This sequence joins TRBV20-1 and TRBJ2-5. CDR3 length: 16 amino acids. Germline loops: CDR1 DFQATT, CDR2 SNEGSKA (reference sequence). The CDR3 sequence: CSARDRRRHTSETQYF.

The chain links TRBV7-6 to TRBJ1-5. The CDR3 runs to 13 residues. The germline CDR1 and CDR2 sequences are SGHVS and FNYEAQ. CDR3 in amino acids: CASSLARWQPQHF.

This chain joins TRBV7-9 and TRBJ2-7; TCRdb's D call, TRBD1, is unchecked because there is no DNA. The CDR3 is made up of 12 amino acids. The germline V gene has CDR1 SEHNR and CDR2 FQNEAQ (reference sequence). CDR3 residues: CASRRGDYEQYF.

This chain connects TRBV4-3 to TRBJ1-6. The CDR3 consists of 13 residues. Per germline, CDR1 LGHNA and CDR2 YSLEER. The CDR3 is CASSQYKGGLLHF.

CDR3 sequence reads: CASRLGTGSYEQYF. The V gene is TRBV28, the J gene TRBJ2-7; no DNA is available, so the TRBD1 call from TCRdb remains unchecked. The germline V gene has CDR1 MDHEN and CDR2 SYDVKM. The CDR3 totals 14 residues. Complete variable domain (other parts from reference TRBV28 and TRBJ2-7): DVKVTQSSRYLVKRTGEKVFLECVQDMDHENMFWYRQDPGLGLRLIYFSYDVKMKEKGDIPEGYSVSREKKERFSLILESASTNQTSMYLCASRLGTGSYEQYFGPGTRLTVT.

The genes are TRBV10-2 and TRBJ1-1; the TCRdb D gene call, TRBD1, has no DNA to confirm it. CDR3 size: 14 residues. CDR1 is WSHSY and CDR2 is SAAADI in the germline V gene. CDR3: CASSGTQGLTEAFF.